The clone carrying this T cell receptor beta chain occurred many times. Its target is not known. Template switching added a universal primer binding site, and final cDNA carried unique molecular identifiers. Each CDR3 protein gets one entry after TCRdb re-called the 5' RACE reads with MiXCR. The data hold approximately 150,000 distinct CDR3 sequences, with around 3.5% observed a single time. Trimming took off 1 base at V and 7 bases at J, with 11 bases between the two ends. Germline lookup yields CDR1 DFQATT and CDR2 SNEGSKA (reference sequence). The CDR3 loop spans 12 amino acids. This sample stems from a study of identical twins. The study's findings and limits: Findings depended on cross-sectional statistics rather than tracking the same donors. With monozygotic twins, out-of-frame TCR alpha sharing exceeded what models estimated. In cord blood, abundant beta clonotypes had fewer insertions; memory showed no trend.

Sequenced material: memory T cells sorted from blood. The sequence was obtained from a man aged 18 to 30 in good health. This sequence joins TRBV20-1 and TRBJ2-7; D unresolved. As DNA, the CDR3 is TGCAGTGCTAGAGGAGGCAGCCATGAGCAGTACTTC. It encodes CSARGGSHEQYF.